The rows below give T cell receptor beta chains drawn from one sample of a study of blood T cell repertoires in COVID-19. Repertoires were generated with immunoSEQ multiplex PCR, while TCRdb's copy carries only in-frame clones and drops some. The repertoire holds roughly 88,000 clones, under 95% seen once, with 3.5% to 4% in the top ten. The sample taken for sequencing was peripheral blood. These receptors came from a woman between 50 and 59 years old in a cohort sampled during active COVID-19. Each CDR3 is given with its conserved first and last residue. A D gene is named only where the DNA matches it firmly.

j_call d_call v_call cdr3_aa
TRBJ1-3 - TRBV5-1 CASSLASDMSSGNTIYF
TRBJ2-1 TRBD1 TRBV10-3 CAIRDRERGEQFF
TRBJ2-1 - TRBV7-3 CASSPGAGNEQFF
TRBJ2-2 TRBD1 TRBV25-1 CASSEWGTGYTGELFF
TRBJ1-5 - TRBV28 CASSLLGGDQPQHF
TRBJ2-7 TRBD2 TRBV7-9 CASSLEGLAKSEQYF
TRBJ2-2 TRBD2 TRBV4-1 CASSQASGLAGAGELFF
TRBJ1-5 - TRBV6-2/TRBV6-3 CASSSLDRPNQPQHF
TRBJ2-1 TRBD1 TRBV10-1 CASSEGRTGEQFF
TRBJ2-1 TRBD2 TRBV7-6 CASSIPWVAGNNEQFF
TRBJ2-5 TRBD2 TRBV15 CATSRDGREGEETQYF
TRBJ2-2 - TRBV4-2 CASSLEVGQTGELFF
TRBJ2-1 - TRBV7-9 CASSLIQGYNEQFF
TRBJ1-1 - TRBV7-9 CASSLGQMNTEAFF
TRBJ2-2 - TRBV30 CAWNQGHDTGELFF
TRBJ1-2 - TRBV6-5 CASRAGVTGYGYTF
TRBJ1-2 - TRBV3-1/TRBV3-2 CASSNSQGAYGYTF
TRBJ2-1 - TRBV19 CASSIPGTPSGEQFF
TRBJ2-7 TRBD1 TRBV24-1 CATSDLRTGAEQYF
TRBJ2-1 TRBD2 TRBV28 CASRSGLAGVSKFF
TRBJ1-2 TRBD1 TRBV11-3 CASSTGTGYGYTF
TRBJ1-2 TRBD1 TRBV13 CASSSGQGAGGYTF
TRBJ2-7 - TRBV5-1 CASSLAGTRATLSYEQYF
TRBJ1-2 - TRBV29-1 CSVVSGNANYGYTF
TRBJ2-5 - TRBV2 CASSGRDWQETQYF
TRBJ2-1 - TRBV9 CASSVRRGLGDEQFF
TRBJ2-3 - TRBV3-1/TRBV3-2 CASSQGVVSGRTDTQYF
TRBJ1-1 - TRBV7-9 CASSKGWGGVTEAFF
TRBJ2-5 - TRBV9 CASSVGQGSRETQYF
TRBJ1-1 TRBD1 TRBV10-3 CATSRQGPSGRAFF
TRBJ2-7 TRBD1 TRBV19 CASEDRVGREQYF
TRBJ2-7 TRBD2 TRBV7-2 CASSQAGTRGYEQYF
TRBJ2-6 - TRBV3-1/TRBV3-2 CASSQERGSSGANVLTF
TRBJ1-2 - TRBV11-2 CASGNRGVYGYTF
TRBJ1-4 - TRBV15 CATSRDQRSPRATGEKLFF
TRBJ1-2 - TRBV7-6 CASSPNPVPGYGYTF